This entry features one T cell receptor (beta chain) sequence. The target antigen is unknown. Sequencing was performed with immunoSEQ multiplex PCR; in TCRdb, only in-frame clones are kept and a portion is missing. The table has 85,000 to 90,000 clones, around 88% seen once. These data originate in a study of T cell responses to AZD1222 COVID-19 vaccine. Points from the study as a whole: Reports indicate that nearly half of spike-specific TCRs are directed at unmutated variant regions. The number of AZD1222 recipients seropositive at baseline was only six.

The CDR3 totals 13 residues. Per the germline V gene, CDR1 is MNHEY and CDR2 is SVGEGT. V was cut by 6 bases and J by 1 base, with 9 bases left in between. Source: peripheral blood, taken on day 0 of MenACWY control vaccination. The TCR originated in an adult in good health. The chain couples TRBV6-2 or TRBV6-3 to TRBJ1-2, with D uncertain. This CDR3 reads CASSWGNNYGYTF. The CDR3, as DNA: TGTGCCAGCAGCTGGGGAAATAACTATGGCTACACCTTC.